This T cell receptor beta chain was recovered during a study of CXCR3-negative and CXCR3-positive naive CD8 T cells. Libraries of TRB cDNA were made by 5' RACE and carried UMIs. TCRdb reprocessed the 5' RACE reads and reports one entry per CDR3 protein, with no DNA. Here the sample table reports under 90,000 distinct CDR3 sequences. The CDR3 runs to 13 residues. Germline assignment: CDR1 SQVTM and CDR2 ANQGSEA. Study-level points and caveats: Diversity ran similarly high across both naive subsets but far lower in memory CD8+ cells. CXCR3-positive naive cells carried more hydrophobic TRB CDR3s than CXCR3-negative naive cells did.

Comment on this clonotype: Its target is not known.

Among CD8+ T cells, naive ones were CD45RO-CCR7+CD27+CD95-. The sequence derives from a human donor in good health. Some clones in this sample may be carry-over from other donors' samples. Sequencing input: naive CXCR3+ CD8+ T cells from blood. Subset of the sample: CD45RO-CCR7+CD27+CD95- naive CD8+ T cells expressing CXCR3 (TNR3+). The chain carries TRBV29-1 and TRBJ2-7; the TCRdb call, TRBD1, lacks DNA for checking. The CDR3 loop is CSVRTGEFDEQYF.